This T cell receptor (beta chain) was captured by sequencing in a study of blood T cells in healthy people across ages. Germline values: CDR1 MNHNS, CDR2 SASEGT. The CDR3 is made up of 14 amino acids. V was clipped by 2 bases and J by 0 bases, with 2 bases between them. Of note for this clonotype: The antigen is unknown.

Regarding the study as a whole: When set beside aged donors, long-lived donors presented more naive CD4+ cells and higher diversity.

It was with a sample-barcoded 5' primer and a J-beta primer mix that a second PCR of roughly 7 to 12 cycles was run. Through a template-switch adaptor with 12 random nucleotides, each cDNA molecule received a tag. TCRdb analysed the 5' RACE reads with MiXCR anew, one entry per CDR3 protein. The sample has almost 300,000 distinct CDR3 sequences, roughly 26% seen once; the top ten hold 25% to 35%. The chain carries TRBV6-1 and TRBJ1-6, with unresolved D. This sequence originates from a woman between 70 and 85 years old in good health. Sequencing used blood. The CDR3 reads CASSENSYNSPLHF. The CDR3 coding sequence is TGTGCCAGCAGTGAAAACTCCTATAATTCACCCCTCCACTTT.